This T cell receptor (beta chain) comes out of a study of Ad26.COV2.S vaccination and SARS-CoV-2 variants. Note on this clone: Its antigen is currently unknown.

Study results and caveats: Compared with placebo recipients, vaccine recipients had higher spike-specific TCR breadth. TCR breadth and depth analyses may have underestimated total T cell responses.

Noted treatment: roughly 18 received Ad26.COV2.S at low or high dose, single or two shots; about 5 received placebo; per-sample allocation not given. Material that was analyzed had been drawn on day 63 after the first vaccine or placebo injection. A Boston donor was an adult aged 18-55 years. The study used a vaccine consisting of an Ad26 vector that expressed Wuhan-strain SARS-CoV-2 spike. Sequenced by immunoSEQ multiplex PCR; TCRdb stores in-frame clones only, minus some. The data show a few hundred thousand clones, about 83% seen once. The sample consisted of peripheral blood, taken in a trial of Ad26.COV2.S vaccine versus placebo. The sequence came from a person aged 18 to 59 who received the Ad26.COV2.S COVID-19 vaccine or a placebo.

For the CDR3, the DNA is TGTGCCAGCAGTCCAGCGGGCGTCGCTGGAAACACCATATATTTT. It codes for CASSPAGVAGNTIYF. The chain is built from TRBV7-8 and TRBJ1-3; D gene unclear. The V end was cut by 6 bases, the J end by 2 bases, with 14 bases between. CDR3 length equals 15 residues. Germline V gene data show CDR1 as SGHVS and CDR2 as FQNEAQ.